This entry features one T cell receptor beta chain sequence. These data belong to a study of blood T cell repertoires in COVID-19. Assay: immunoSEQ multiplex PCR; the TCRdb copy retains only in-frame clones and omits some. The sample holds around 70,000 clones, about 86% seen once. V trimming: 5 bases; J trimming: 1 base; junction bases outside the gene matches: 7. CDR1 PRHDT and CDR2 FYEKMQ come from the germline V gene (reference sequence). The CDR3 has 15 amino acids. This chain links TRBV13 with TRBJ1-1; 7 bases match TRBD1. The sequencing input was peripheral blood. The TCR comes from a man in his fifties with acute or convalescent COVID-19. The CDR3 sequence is CASSQRGTENTEAFF. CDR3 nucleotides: TGTGCCAGCAGCCAACGAGGGACAGAGAACACTGAAGCTTTCTTT.